The 18 T cell receptor beta chains below all came from one sample that was sequenced in a study of blood T cell repertoires in COVID-19. TCRdb's copy holds only in-frame clones and misses some; the assay was immunoSEQ multiplex PCR. The sample contains approximately 250,000 clones, around 89% of which appear only once. The sequenced sample consisted of PBMCs or T cells enriched from blood (not recorded which). These receptors originate from a woman aged 25 to 39 who had recovered from COVID-19.

V gene TRBV10-3 combines with J gene TRBJ2-7; 7 bases are shared with TRBD2. The length of the CDR3 is 14 residues. Trimming cost V 6 bases and J 3 bases; bases outside gene matches: 8. Germline CDR1 and CDR2: ENHRY and SYGVKD. For the CDR3, the DNA is TGTGCCATCAGACCCGGGACTACTGGCTACGAGCAGTACTTC. Residues: CAIRPGTTGYEQYF.

The rearrangement uses TRBV28 and TRBJ1-2, with 9 bases fitting TRBD1. The CDR3 sequence is 13 residues long. Trimming took 7 bases from V and 3 from J; bases not matched to a gene: 3. Germline V CDR1 and CDR2: MDHEN, SYDVKM. CDR3 protein: CASIGTGYYGYTF. The CDR3 DNA sequence: TGTGCCAGCATTGGGACAGGGTACTATGGCTACACCTTC.

The chain is built from TRBV19 and TRBJ2-2; D unresolved. This CDR3 spans 14 amino acids. The germline V gene encodes CDR1 LNHDA and CDR2 SQIVND (reference sequence). V lost 2 bases, J lost 1 base, and 5 bases lay in between. CDR3 in DNA: TGTGCCAGTAGTATATCAGGGAACACCGGGGAGCTGTTTTTT. It yields the protein CASSISGNTGELFF.

The chain combines TRBV21-1 with TRBJ2-3; the listed D gene, TRBD2, was not tested against the DNA. TRBV21-1 is a listed pseudogene. The CDR3 covers 17 residues. The CDR3 region has the DNA TGTGCCAGCAGCAAAGCTTCCACTAGCGGGAATGGGGATACGCAGTATTTT. This encodes CASSKASTSGNGDTQYF.

The chain employs TRBV5-6 and TRBJ2-1; maybe TRBD2 (6 bases). The CDR3 totals 14 residues. The V gene's germline CDR1 is SGHDT and CDR2 YYEEEE. Deletions cut 3 bases from V and 2 bases from J, with 9 bases between. The CDR3 spells CASSSGGPYNEQFF. DNA for the CDR3: TGTGCCAGCAGCTCCGGGGGTCCCTACAATGAGCAGTTCTTC.

This chain joins TRBV6-2 or TRBV6-3 and TRBJ1-1, with 7 bases matching TRBD1. The CDR3 is made up of 13 amino acids. Germline CDR1 MNHEY, CDR2 SVGEGT. With V trimmed by 5 bases and J by 0 bases, 0 bases remained unmatched. This CDR3 is CASSTGVNTEAFF. The CDR3, as DNA: TGTGCCAGCAGTACAGGGGTGAACACTGAAGCTTTCTTT.

The chain joins TRBV25-1 to TRBJ1-1; D remains unclear. The CDR3 length is 14 residues. V gave up 5 bases and J gave up 6 bases, with 16 bases separating them. Germline CDR1 and CDR2: MGHDK and SYGVNS. CDR3 sequence reads: CASSKLGKGPEAFF. The CDR3 DNA reads TGTGCCAGCAGTAAACTAGGGAAAGGGCCTGAAGCTTTCTTT.

This clone was observed once. The chain has TRBV19 and TRBJ2-7; no clear D gene. V lost 3 bases and J 4 bases, leaving 22 bases between the germline ends. Looked up from germline, CDR1 is LNHDA and CDR2 is SQIVND (reference sequence). CDR3 size: 17 residues. CDR3 DNA sequence: TGTGCCAGTAGTATTCGGTACCCGCCGAGGCAGCTTTACGAGCAGTACTTC. Translation: CASSIRYPPRQLYEQYF.

The rearrangement uses TRBV20-1 and TRBJ2-1; D ambiguous. The CDR3 extends over 9 amino acids. V was cut by 6 bases and J by 9 bases, with 6 bases left in between. The germline V gene encodes CDR1 DFQATT and CDR2 SNEGSKA (reference sequence). The CDR3 nucleotides read TGCAGTGCGGAGATTGAGCAGTTCTTC. Its translation: CSAEIEQFF.

The chain uses TRBV4-3 and TRBJ1-1; D uncertain. Germline values: CDR1 LGHNA, CDR2 YSLEER. V lost 0 bases and J 0 bases, leaving 14 bases between the germline ends. This CDR3 has 17 amino acids. The CDR3 DNA reads TGCGCCAGCAGCCAAGACCTTTTGACTGCTCTGAACACTGAAGCTTTCTTT. Translation: CASSQDLLTALNTEAFF.

The chain has TRBV13 and TRBJ2-7, with TRBD2 matching 7 bases. CDR1 and CDR2 from the germline V gene are PRHDT and FYEKMQ (reference sequence). V lost 5 bases to trimming and J lost 4 bases; unmatched junction nucleotides: 11. The length of the CDR3 is 15 residues. Written as DNA, the CDR3 is TGTGCCAGCAGCGTCCGGGGGGTGAGCTCTTACGAGCAGTACTTC. This codes for CASSVRGVSSYEQYF.

This chain's CDR3 is CASSSRTSGVYNEQFF. CDR3 sequence (DNA): TGTGCCAGCAGCTCCCGGACTAGCGGGGTCTACAATGAGCAGTTCTTC. The genes are TRBV11-2 and TRBJ2-1; TRBD2 matches at 12 bases. The germline V gene encodes CDR1 SGHAT and CDR2 FQNNGV. V lost 4 bases and J lost 3; bases outside the gene matches: 4. There are 16 residues in the CDR3.

The chain is built from TRBV27 and TRBJ1-5, with D perhaps matching TRBD1 (6 bases). The V end lost 5 bases, the J end lost 8 bases, and 10 bases lay between the germline ends. The CDR3 totals 12 residues. Germline CDR1 reads MNHEY; CDR2 reads SMNVEV (reference sequence). The CDR3 DNA follows: TGTGCCAGCAGTCTCAAGGGGGAGCCCCAGCATTTT. Its protein is CASSLKGEPQHF.

The chain couples TRBV3-1 (or the pseudogene TRBV3-2) to TRBJ1-2, with 9 bases aligning to TRBD1. Looked up from germline, CDR1 is LGHDT and CDR2 is YNNKEL (reference sequence). The CDR3 is 18 amino acids. After removal of 1 base from V and 6 bases from J, the junction contained 15 bases not matched to a gene. This CDR3 is CASSQVSGQGPKINGYTF. The DNA of the CDR3 is TGTGCCAGCAGCCAAGTCTCCGGACAGGGGCCGAAGATTAATGGCTACACCTTC.

This clone is a singleton in its sample. This sequence joins TRBV6-2 or TRBV6-3 and TRBJ2-7; 10 positions match TRBD1. Germline V lookup: CDR1 MNHEY, CDR2 SVGEGT. The V and J ends lost 0 bases and 7 bases, in that order; junction bases with no gene match: 9. CDR3 size: 16 residues. The CDR3 nucleotides read TGTGCCAGCAGTTACTCGATTCCCCGGGACAGGGGTGAGCAGTACTTC. This sequence encodes CASSYSIPRDRGEQYF.

The chain links TRBV6-1 to TRBJ1-5; a weak D match, TRBD1 (6 bases). Germline V gives CDR1 MNHNS, CDR2 SASEGT. There are 18 residues in the CDR3. V lost 3 bases, J lost 0 bases, and 18 bases lay in between. The CDR3 sequence: CASSELRQASYSNQPQHF. In DNA form, the CDR3 reads TGTGCCAGCAGTGAGCTGCGACAGGCTTCTTATAGCAATCAGCCCCAGCATTTT.

The V and J genes are TRBV5-4 and TRBJ2-3, with 9 bases that match TRBD2. CDR1 and CDR2 from the germline V gene are SGHNT and YYREEE (reference sequence). J was trimmed by 1 base and V by 4 bases; bases with no gene match: 4. The CDR3 totals 15 residues. Here the CDR3 reads CASSMTSGGTDTQYF. As DNA, the CDR3 is TGTGCCAGCAGCATGACTAGCGGCGGCACAGATACGCAGTATTTT.

This clone appeared a single time. The chain combines TRBV3-1 (or the pseudogene TRBV3-2) with TRBJ2-6, with TRBD1 matching 9 bases. The CDR3 extends over 18 amino acids. With V trimmed by 4 bases and J by 0 bases, 7 bases remained unmatched. Germline loops: CDR1 LGHDT, CDR2 YNNKEL (reference sequence). In DNA, the CDR3 is TGTGCCAGCAGCCGTACCGGGACAGGGATCTCTGGGGCCAACGTCCTGACTTTC. As protein: CASSRTGTGISGANVLTF.